Sequencing of this T cell receptor (beta chain) was carried out in a study of tumor-infiltrating lymphocytes in localized non-small cell lung cancer. On this clone itself: Its antigen is currently unknown.

Using immunoSEQ multiplex PCR, the repertoire was profiled, and TCRdb retains in-frame clones only, with some absent. The sample lists about 16,000 clones, 70% to 75% seen once, with 4.3% in the top ten. Overall study findings and caveats: Compared with uninvolved lung, tumors showed higher T cell infiltration by TCRbeta sequencing. Immunotypes IM1 and IM2 had similar TCR-derived T-cell fractions. Each assay used a separate piece of the same tissue.

This clonotype was sampled from a human donor with non-small cell lung cancer. The sequenced sample was lung tumor tissue.

The CDR3 DNA reads as TGCGCCAGCAGCCAACGACTAGCGGCAGATACGCAGTATTTT. Translation: CASSQRLAADTQYF. V gene TRBV4-1 combines with J gene TRBJ2-3; the match to TRBD2 covers 9 bases. CDR3 length: 14 amino acids. Germline CDR1 is MGHRA and CDR2 is YSYEKL. Trimming took 2 bases from V and 4 from J; bases not matched to a gene: 1.